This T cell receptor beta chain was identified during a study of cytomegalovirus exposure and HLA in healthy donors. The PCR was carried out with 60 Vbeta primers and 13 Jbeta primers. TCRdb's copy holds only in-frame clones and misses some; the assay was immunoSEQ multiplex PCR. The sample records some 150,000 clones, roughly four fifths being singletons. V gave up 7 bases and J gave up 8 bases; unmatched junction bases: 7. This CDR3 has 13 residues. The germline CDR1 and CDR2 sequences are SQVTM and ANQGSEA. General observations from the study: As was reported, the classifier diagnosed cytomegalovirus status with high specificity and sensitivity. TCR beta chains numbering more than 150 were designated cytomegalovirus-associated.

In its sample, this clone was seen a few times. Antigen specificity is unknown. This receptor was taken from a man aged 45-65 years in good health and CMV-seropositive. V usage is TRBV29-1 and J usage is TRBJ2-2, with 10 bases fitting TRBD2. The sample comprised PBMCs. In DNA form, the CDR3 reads TGCAGCGCCCACCCTAGCGGGAGAGGGGAGCTGTTTTTT. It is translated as CSAHPSGRGELFF.